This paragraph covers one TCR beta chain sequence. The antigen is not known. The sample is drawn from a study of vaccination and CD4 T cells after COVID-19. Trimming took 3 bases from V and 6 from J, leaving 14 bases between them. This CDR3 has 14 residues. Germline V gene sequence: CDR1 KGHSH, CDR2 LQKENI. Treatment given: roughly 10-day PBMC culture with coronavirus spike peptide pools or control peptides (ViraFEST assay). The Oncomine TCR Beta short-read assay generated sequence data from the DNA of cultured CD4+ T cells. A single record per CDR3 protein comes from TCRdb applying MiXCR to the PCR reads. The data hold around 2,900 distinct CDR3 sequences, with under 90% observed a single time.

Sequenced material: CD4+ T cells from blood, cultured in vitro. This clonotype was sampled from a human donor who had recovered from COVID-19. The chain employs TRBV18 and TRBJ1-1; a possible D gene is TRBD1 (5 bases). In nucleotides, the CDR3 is TGTGCCAGCTCACCTGAAGGGGCTAGGGCTGAAGCTTTCTTT. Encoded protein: CASSPEGARAEAFF.